This TCR beta chain was sequenced for a study of OX40 agonist ivuxolimab in advanced cancers. Deletions cut 4 bases from V and 6 bases from J, with 9 bases between. The CDR3 spans 12 residues. Germline CDR1 reads SQVTM; CDR2 reads ANQGSEA. Generated by immunoSEQ multiplex PCR, the TCRdb table keeps only in-frame clones and is missing some. The sample yields about 64,000 clones, under 95% seen once. The genes are TRBV29-1 and TRBJ2-2, with D hard to call. The source was CD4+ or CD8+ T cells sorted from blood, collected in a trial of the OX40 agonist ivuxolimab. The receptor comes from an adult with an advanced solid tumor such as melanoma, head and neck, liver or kidney cancer. The CDR3 nucleotides read TGCAGCGTTGCAGGATTTTCCGGGGAGCTGTTTTTT. This sequence encodes CSVAGFSGELFF.